The 21 T cell receptor beta chains given below trace back to one sample, sequenced in a study of response to subunit inactivated influenza vaccine. TCRdb reanalysed the RT-PCR reads using MiXCR and keeps one entry per CDR3 protein. The table lists hundreds of thousands of distinct CDR3 sequences, approximately 17% of them singletons. The material sequenced was CD4+ T cells sorted from PBMCs, taken about 24 months after vaccination. The receptors here all came from a man aged 45-69 years who received an inactivated influenza vaccine.

The V call is TRBV5-1, the J call TRBJ2-5, with 10 nucleotides matching TRBD2. The CDR3 runs 16 residues. The germline V gene encodes CDR1 SGHRS and CDR2 YFSETQ. J was trimmed by 5 bases and V by 4 bases; bases with no gene match: 11. CDR3 loop: CASSQLAGVGWETQYF. For the CDR3, the DNA is TGCGCCAGCAGCCAGCTAGCGGGAGTTGGTTGGGAGACCCAGTACTTC. Looking up the rest from reference TRBV5-1 and TRBJ2-5 gives the full variable domain: KAGVTQTPRYLIKTRGQQVTLSCSPISGHRSVSWYQQTPGQGLQFLFEYFSETQRNKGNFPGRFSGRQFSNSRSEMNVSTLELGDSALYLCASSQLAGVGWETQYFGPGTRLLVL.

This clonotype turned up a few times. The rearrangement joins TRBV7-2 to TRBJ2-1; 10 bases line up with TRBD2. The CDR3 sequence is 16 residues long. The ends lost 5 bases at V and 9 bases at J; junction bases unmatched: 13. CDR1 and CDR2 from the germline V gene are SGHTA and FQGNSA. The CDR3 nucleotides read TGTGCCAGCAGCCCAGGAGGGACTAGCGCTAGGAGTGAGCAGTTCTTC. Protein product: CASSPGGTSARSEQFF.

The table lists this clonotype with a few counts. The V gene is TRBV5-1, the J gene TRBJ2-2; D uncertain. The CDR3 totals 18 residues. With 4 bases removed from V and 5 bases from J, the gap between germline ends came to 24 bases. In germline, CDR1 is SGHRS, CDR2 YFSETQ. CDR3 sequence reads: CASSGMDGTIKGTGELFF. DNA of the CDR3: TGCGCCAGCAGCGGAATGGACGGCACCATAAAGGGTACCGGGGAGCTGTTTTTT.

The chain couples TRBV10-3 to TRBJ1-3; D is perhaps TRBD1 (6 bases). Germline V gene sequence: CDR1 ENHRY, CDR2 SYGVKD. The CDR3 has 14 residues. V was shortened by 6 bases and J by 0 bases, with 9 bases between the two germline ends. CDR3 nucleotide sequence: TGTGCCATCAGGGACAGTCACTCTGGAAACACCATATATTTT. Encoded protein: CAIRDSHSGNTIYF.

Points on this clonotype: A junction boundary mismatches the germline segment, possibly from a read error. The chain combines TRBV20-1 with TRBJ1-5; 8 bases fit TRBD1. CDR1 and CDR2 (germline): DFQATT, SNEGSKA (reference sequence). The CDR3 is 17 amino acids. This CDR3 reads CSARGQGRGSSNQPQHF. The CDR3 region has the DNA TGCAGTGCAAGAGGACAGGGTCGGGGGTCGAGCAATCAGCCCCAGCATTTT.

This clonotype appeared many times. CDR3 in amino acids: CASSEFTGGTEAFF. The CDR3 DNA sequence: TGTGCCAGCAGTGAATTTACAGGGGGCACTGAAGCTTTCTTT. V is TRBV6-1 and J is TRBJ1-1, with 8 bases aligning to TRBD1. This CDR3 contains 14 residues. In germline, CDR1 is MNHNS, CDR2 SASEGT. V lost 2 bases, J lost 4 bases, and 3 bases stayed unmatched.

The chain joins TRBV11-2 to TRBJ1-1, with D possibly TRBD1 on 6 matching bases. The CDR3 loop spans 14 amino acids. Germline loops: CDR1 SGHAT, CDR2 FQNNGV. V lost 7 bases, J lost 3 bases, and 15 bases lay in between. CDR3 sequence (DNA): TGTGCCAGCAAAGTAGGGGGAATTGACACTGAAGCTTTCTTT. It specifies CASKVGGIDTEAFF.

In this sample, this clonotype turned up many times. The chain joins TRBV20-1 to TRBJ2-1; D is perhaps TRBD2 (6 bases). CDR1 and CDR2 from the germline V gene are DFQATT and SNEGSKA (reference sequence). The CDR3 consists of 15 residues. Between the trimmed V and J ends, which lost 3 bases and 0 bases, there was a span of 12 bases. The CDR3 loop reads CSASGHGSSYNEQFF. The CDR3 bases are TGCAGTGCTAGTGGCCACGGGAGCTCCTACAATGAGCAGTTCTTC.

This clonotype has a count of ten or more. V is TRBV29-1 and J is TRBJ2-1; 8 positions agree with TRBD1. The germline V gene encodes CDR1 SQVTM and CDR2 ANQGSEA. There are 12 residues in the CDR3. V dropped 1 base and J dropped 12; count of bases not matched to a gene: 5. CDR3 loop: CSVEVQGGAQFF. The CDR3 nucleotides are TGCAGCGTTGAAGTACAGGGGGGTGCGCAGTTCTTC.

V is TRBV20-1 and J is TRBJ1-1; the D is unclear. V was trimmed by 4 bases and J by 2 bases, leaving 11 bases between them. This CDR3 has 13 amino acids. CDR1 is DFQATT, CDR2 SNEGSKA, per germline (reference sequence). Here the CDR3 DNA reads TGCAGTGCTACCGACGGAATAAACACTGAAGCTTTCTTT. This encodes CSATDGINTEAFF.

Concerning this clonotype: One junction end does not reproduce the germline sequence, and a read error may be involved. The chain uses TRBV20-1 and TRBJ2-7; D remains unclear. The CDR3 is 14 residues long. Germline CDR1 is DFQATT and CDR2 is SNEGSKA (reference sequence). The CDR3 region is CSARDRVVSNEQYF. Written as DNA, the CDR3 is TGCAGTGCTAGAGATCGAGTAGTCTCCAACGAGCAGTACTTC.

This clonotype was picked up a small number of times. The J gene is TRBJ2-2, the V gene TRBV20-1, with TRBD2 matching 9 bases. Germline V CDR1 and CDR2: DFQATT, SNEGSKA (reference sequence). The CDR3 has 20 amino acids. Losses at the gene ends were 3 bases for V and 2 bases for J; bases not matched to a gene: 19. Written as DNA, the CDR3 is TGCAGTGCTAGTGCAGTGGGCGGCGGGGGGGCCTGGTCCAACACCGGGGAGCTGTTTTTT. It yields the protein CSASAVGGGGAWSNTGELFF.

This clonotype was found a few times. The rearrangement links TRBV28 to TRBJ2-3, with D possibly TRBD1 on 6 matching bases. Germline CDR1 and CDR2: MDHEN and SYDVKM. CDR3 length: 12 residues. Trimming left V 6 bases short and J 8 bases short, with 12 bases between. The CDR3 reads CASRSQGRTQYF. The CDR3 nucleotides are TGTGCCAGCAGATCACAGGGACGTACGCAGTATTTT. Combining the CDR3 with reference TRBV28 and TRBJ2-3 gives the whole variable domain DVKVTQSSRYLVKRTGEKVFLECVQDMDHENMFWYRQDPGLGLRLIYFSYDVKMKEKGDIPEGYSVSREKKERFSLILESASTNQTSMYLCASRSQGRTQYFGPGTRLTVL.

The rearrangement joins TRBV4-1 to TRBJ2-7; no clear D. The CDR3 extends over 16 amino acids. V was clipped by 2 bases and J by 3 bases, with 17 bases between them. The V gene's germline CDR1 is MGHRA and CDR2 YSYEKL. CDR3 DNA sequence: TGCGCCAGCAGCCAATCGACGACATCCTCACTCTACGAGCAGTACTTC. Translated, it gives CASSQSTTSSLYEQYF.

This clonotype turned up a few times. The rearrangement uses TRBV6-2 or TRBV6-3 and TRBJ2-6; 8 bases fit TRBD1. From germline, CDR1 is MNHEY and CDR2 SVGEGT. Germline trimming cut 7 bases from V and 0 bases from J; bases unmatched to any gene: 8. The CDR3 is 17 amino acids. The CDR3 DNA reads as TGTGCCAGCAACTACAGGGGGGCGATCTCTGGGGCCAACGTCCTGACTTTC. As protein: CASNYRGAISGANVLTF.

The chain uses TRBV27 and TRBJ2-1; D not certain. The germline CDR1 and CDR2 sequences are MNHEY and SMNVEV (reference sequence). Trimming removed 7 bases from V and 4 bases from J, with 20 bases in between. This CDR3 has 16 amino acids. The CDR3 sequence: CASNSGEQPIYNEQFF. The DNA of the CDR3 is TGTGCCAGCAATTCTGGGGAACAGCCAATTTACAATGAGCAGTTCTTC.

The table lists this clonotype with a few counts. The J gene is TRBJ1-2, the V gene TRBV18; 7 bases match TRBD1. The ends lost 2 bases at V and 8 bases at J; junction bases unmatched: 5. Germline V gene data show CDR1 as KGHSH and CDR2 as LQKENI. This CDR3 contains 13 residues. The chain's CDR3 is CASSPETGSGYTF. The CDR3 DNA follows: TGTGCCAGCTCACCAGAGACAGGGAGCGGCTACACCTTC.

This clonotype was detected a few times. The CDR3 DNA reads as TGTGCCAGCAGCGTAGCTAGCGGTAACACCGGGGAGCTGTTTTTT. Encoded protein: CASSVASGNTGELFF. V is TRBV9 and J is TRBJ2-2, with TRBD2 matching 7 bases. With V trimmed by 0 bases and J by 2 bases, 1 base remained unmatched. The CDR3 length is 15 residues. The V gene's germline CDR1 is SGDLS and CDR2 YYNGEE.

The sample holds a few counts of this clonotype. The chain uses TRBV4-1 and TRBJ1-1; D gene ambiguous. The CDR3 totals 13 residues. V lost 2 bases and J lost 4, with 8 bases in between. Looked up from germline, CDR1 is MGHRA and CDR2 is YSYEKL. The CDR3, as DNA: TGCGCCAGCAGCCAACGGAGGGCCACTGAAGCTTTCTTT. This gives the protein CASSQRRATEAFF.

This clonotype was seen only a few times. CDR3 sequence reads: CASSKSLGTGEAFF. DNA of the CDR3: TGTGCCAGCAGCAAAAGCCTGGGGACAGGGGAAGCTTTCTTT. The chain uses TRBV7-2 and TRBJ1-1; 9 bases agree with TRBD1. Trimming removed 5 bases from V and 8 bases from J; junction bases left unmatched: 9. Germline V lookup: CDR1 SGHTA, CDR2 FQGNSA. The CDR3 consists of 14 residues.

The V and J genes are TRBV12-3 or TRBV12-4 and TRBJ1-1; D remains unclear. Trimming removed 5 bases at V and 1 base at J, with 8 bases between. This CDR3 has 13 residues. The CDR3 nucleotides read TGTGCCAGCAGTATAAAACAGAACACTGAAGCTTTCTTT. It translates to CASSIKQNTEAFF.